A single sample gave rise to the 16 T cell receptor beta chains below, sequenced in a study of cytomegalovirus exposure and HLA in healthy donors. PCR amplification relied on 60 Vbeta primers (plus 13 Jbeta primers). Clones were sequenced by immunoSEQ multiplex PCR, and TCRdb holds only the in-frame ones, with some missing. The table has tens of thousands of clones, about four fifths seen once. Sequenced: PBMCs. All receptors come from a woman aged 40 to 49 in good health and CMV-seronegative.

This sequence joins TRBV9 and TRBJ2-7; D gene uncertain. V was trimmed by 1 base and J by 2 bases, leaving 13 bases between them. This CDR3 is 15 amino acids long. Germline V gives CDR1 SGDLS, CDR2 YYNGEE. CDR3 region: CASSVSGEPPYEQYF. The CDR3 region has the DNA TGTGCCAGCAGCGTATCTGGAGAGCCTCCCTACGAGCAGTACTTC.

The chain combines TRBV6-1 with TRBJ1-1, with unresolved D. V was shortened by 2 bases and J by 7 bases, with 8 bases between the two germline ends. Germline V gene sequence: CDR1 MNHNS, CDR2 SASEGT. The CDR3 loop spans 12 amino acids. CDR3 DNA: TGTGCCAGCAGTGAATTCCCCAATGAAGCTTTCTTT. Translated: CASSEFPNEAFF.

The CDR3 here is CASSVAPDSNQPQHF. The DNA of the CDR3 is TGTGCCAGCAGCGTAGCACCCGACAGTAATCAGCCCCAGCATTTT. The chain employs TRBV9 and TRBJ1-5; D is possibly TRBD1 (5 bases). Germline V gives CDR1 SGDLS, CDR2 YYNGEE. The CDR3 consists of 15 residues. V was clipped by 0 bases and J by 4 bases, with 11 bases between them.

J is TRBJ1-2 and V is TRBV4-1; TRBD1 aligns across 8 bases. Trimming cost V 2 bases and J 2 bases; bases outside gene matches: 4. The CDR3 has 15 residues. CDR1 is MGHRA and CDR2 is YSYEKL in the germline V gene. The CDR3 is CASSQPGQGNYGYTF. The CDR3 region has the DNA TGCGCCAGCAGCCAACCTGGACAGGGAAACTATGGCTACACCTTC.

This chain connects TRBV6-4 to TRBJ2-3, with TRBD2 matching 12 bases. V dropped 6 bases and J dropped 4; count of bases not matched to a gene: 5. The V gene's germline CDR1 is MRHNA and CDR2 SNTAGT. This CDR3 is built from 15 residues. CDR3 bases: TGTGCCAGCAGGCAGACTAGCGGGAGCCCAGATACGCAGTATTTT. Encoded protein: CASRQTSGSPDTQYF.

The chain couples TRBV28 to TRBJ2-3, with D possibly TRBD1 on 5 matching bases. CDR3 length: 16 residues. Germline values: CDR1 MDHEN, CDR2 SYDVKM. V gave up 4 bases and J gave up 0 bases, with 14 bases separating them. CDR3 region: CASSWGLTSSTDTQYF. The CDR3 region has the DNA TGTGCCAGCAGTTGGGGCCTCACCTCCAGCACAGATACGCAGTATTTT.

The V and J genes are TRBV28 and TRBJ2-1; D is perhaps TRBD2 (5 bases). Germline V gene sequence: CDR1 MDHEN, CDR2 SYDVKM. Trimming removed 2 bases from V and 4 bases from J, with 9 bases in between. This CDR3 region has 14 residues. Here the CDR3 reads CASSLLGVYNEQFF. CDR3 in DNA: TGTGCCAGCAGTTTACTGGGAGTATACAATGAGCAGTTCTTC.

This chain uses TRBV5-4 with TRBJ1-1; D is unclear. Germline CDR1 and CDR2: SGHNT and YYREEE (reference sequence). The CDR3 has 15 amino acids. Between the trimmed V and J ends, which lost 0 bases and 1 base, there was a span of 10 bases. The CDR3 here is CASSLAGGRNTEAFF. In nucleotides, the CDR3 is TGTGCCAGCAGCTTGGCCGGAGGGAGGAACACTGAAGCTTTCTTT.

The rearrangement uses TRBV6-5 and TRBJ2-7; 10 positions agree with TRBD1. Looked up from germline, CDR1 is MNHEY and CDR2 is SVGAGI. Losses at the gene ends were 4 bases for V and 3 bases for J; bases not matched to a gene: 3. The CDR3 is made up of 14 amino acids. The CDR3 nucleotides read TGTGCCAGCAGTTTTGACAGGGGGCACTACGAGCAGTACTTC. Residues: CASSFDRGHYEQYF.

This clone has a handful of counts. The chain is built from TRBV30 and TRBJ1-1, with D unclear. Trimming took 0 bases from V and 7 from J, leaving 15 bases between them. CDR3 size: 14 residues. CDR1 and CDR2 (germline): GTSNPN, SVGIG (reference sequence). This CDR3 is CAWSVLKPVREAFF. CDR3 bases: TGTGCCTGGAGTGTCTTAAAGCCCGTGCGTGAAGCTTTCTTT.

J is TRBJ2-1 and V is TRBV5-1; TRBD1 aligns across 9 bases. This CDR3 region has 15 residues. CDR1 and CDR2 (germline): SGHRS, YFSETQ. The junction had 5 bases not matched to a gene; V was cut back by 7 bases and J by 0 bases. The CDR3 loop reads CASGQGNSSYNEQFF. CDR3 sequence (DNA): TGCGCCAGCGGACAGGGGAACAGCTCCTACAATGAGCAGTTCTTC.

V gene TRBV19 combines with J gene TRBJ2-1, with 9 bases matching TRBD2. CDR3 length equals 16 residues. V shed 3 bases and J 10 bases; nucleotides not matched to a gene: 13. Germline CDR1 reads LNHDA; CDR2 reads SQIVND (reference sequence). CDR3 sequence (DNA): TGTGCCAGTAGTATCCCCGAGAGCGGGAGGTGGCGAGAGCAGTTCTTC. Amino acids: CASSIPESGRWREQFF. Filled out from reference TRBV19 and TRBJ2-1, the complete variable domain reads DGGITQSPKYLFRKEGQNVTLSCEQNLNHDAMYWYRQDPGQGLRLIYYSQIVNDFQKGDIAEGYSVSREKKESFPLTVTSAQKNPTAFYLCASSIPESGRWREQFFGPGTRLTVL.

V is TRBV9 and J is TRBJ2-3, with D possibly TRBD2 on 5 matching bases. Trimming removed 4 bases at V and 6 bases at J, with 12 bases between. Germline values: CDR1 SGDLS, CDR2 YYNGEE. The CDR3 has 13 amino acids. The CDR3 nucleotides are TGTGCCAGCAGCAACCTTGGGAGTGATACGCAGTATTTT. It yields the protein CASSNLGSDTQYF.

This clone was found a few times. The V gene is TRBV5-4, the J gene TRBJ2-7, with TRBD2 identical over 14 bases. Unmatched junction bases numbered 4, after V lost 9 bases and J lost 2 bases. Germline assignment: CDR1 SGHNT and CDR2 YYREEE (reference sequence). The CDR3 is 14 residues long. CDR3 nucleotides: TGTGCCACCTCGGGACTAGCGGGAGCCTACGAGCAGTACTTC. Encoded protein: CATSGLAGAYEQYF.

This chain connects TRBV2 to TRBJ1-2, with D possibly matching TRBD1 (5 bases). The CDR3 length is 14 residues. Trimming shortened V by 8 bases and J by 3 bases, and 16 bases separated the two germline ends. Germline V gene lookup returns CDR1 SNHLY and CDR2 FYNNEI. The CDR3 sequence: CASQRRGEDYGYTF. CDR3 coding DNA: TGTGCCAGCCAACGGCGGGGGGAGGACTATGGCTACACCTTC.

This chain joins TRBV6-1 and TRBJ2-5, with D possibly being TRBD1 (5 bases). V lost 1 base to trimming and J lost 2 bases, with 11 bases between them. CDR1 MNHNS and CDR2 SASEGT come from the germline V gene. CDR3 length: 15 amino acids. The CDR3 here is CASSEGAGQQETQYF. The CDR3 nucleotides are TGTGCCAGCAGTGAAGGTGCAGGGCAACAAGAGACCCAGTACTTC.